These T cell receptor beta chains were read from a single sample in a study of OX40 agonist ivuxolimab in advanced cancers. Produced via immunoSEQ multiplex PCR; TCRdb's table is partial and in-frame only. The sample contains 60,000 or so clones, approximately 80% of which appear only once. The input for sequencing was CD4+ or CD8+ T cells sorted from blood, taken in a trial of the OX40 agonist ivuxolimab. The receptor set was obtained from an adult with an advanced solid tumor such as melanoma, head and neck, liver or kidney cancer. Both conserved end residues are trimmed from each CDR3. Each record gives: J gene, V gene, CDR3 protein.

j_call: TRBJ1-2
v_call: TRBV14
cdr3_aa: ASRRTGRNYGYT

j_call: TRBJ1-5
v_call: TRBV6-1
cdr3_aa: ASTVELDQPQH

j_call: TRBJ2-7
v_call: TRBV6-6
cdr3_aa: ASSYGAGGRSEQY

j_call: TRBJ2-7
v_call: TRBV10-2
cdr3_aa: ASSESLVASYEQY

j_call: TRBJ2-1
v_call: TRBV7-6
cdr3_aa: ASSLAGLADYNEQF

j_call: TRBJ2-5
v_call: TRBV28
cdr3_aa: ASLRTGDGETQY

j_call: TRBJ1-3
v_call: TRBV7-2
cdr3_aa: ASSLVTGPGNTIY

j_call: TRBJ1-2
v_call: TRBV6-5
cdr3_aa: ASSPPDRGSYT

j_call: TRBJ1-1
v_call: TRBV20-1
cdr3_aa: SAGRGQEAF

j_call: TRBJ1-3
v_call: TRBV5-1
cdr3_aa: ASSLDAAVRSGNTIY

j_call: TRBJ1-3
v_call: TRBV28
cdr3_aa: ASSFGLGVPGNTIY

j_call: TRBJ2-7
v_call: TRBV19
cdr3_aa: ASTPQGKAYEQY

j_call: TRBJ1-2
v_call: TRBV6-4
cdr3_aa: ASSWDVTNYGYT

j_call: TRBJ1-5
v_call: TRBV2
cdr3_aa: ASSRQGAYQPQH

j_call: TRBJ1-1
v_call: TRBV2
cdr3_aa: ASSEQQGPGRGSEAF

j_call: TRBJ1-2
v_call: TRBV7-6
cdr3_aa: ASSSLRGLDGYT

j_call: TRBJ1-4
v_call: TRBV7-9
cdr3_aa: ASSPGTGHRMRTNEKLF

j_call: TRBJ2-6
v_call: TRBV29-1
cdr3_aa: SVDSSGANVLT

j_call: TRBJ2-5
v_call: TRBV11-1
cdr3_aa: ASSYWSYQETQY

j_call: TRBJ1-2
v_call: TRBV28
cdr3_aa: ASSYGQDPYYGYT

j_call: TRBJ2-2
v_call: TRBV11-2
cdr3_aa: ASSPRGLRVANTGELF

j_call: TRBJ1-4
v_call: TRBV15
cdr3_aa: ATSLHPWSNEKLF

j_call: TRBJ1-4
v_call: TRBV7-9
cdr3_aa: ASSLAGANEKLF

j_call: TRBJ1-2
v_call: TRBV9
cdr3_aa: ASRGGPGAGLSEGYT

j_call: TRBJ1-6
v_call: TRBV5-1
cdr3_aa: ASSLTGGFSPLH

j_call: TRBJ1-2
v_call: TRBV7-2
cdr3_aa: ASSAQGTYGYT

j_call: TRBJ2-2
v_call: TRBV19
cdr3_aa: ASSILRGFYTGELF

j_call: TRBJ2-3
v_call: TRBV5-4
cdr3_aa: ASSSGQGGDTQY

j_call: TRBJ1-4
v_call: TRBV5-1
cdr3_aa: ASSLQGGTNEKLF

j_call: TRBJ1-2
v_call: TRBV7-6
cdr3_aa: ASSLDSWNYGYT

j_call: TRBJ2-3
v_call: TRBV4-3
cdr3_aa: ASSQVASGGFDTQY

j_call: TRBJ1-1
v_call: TRBV11-2
cdr3_aa: ASSLIGQGSAFDTEAF

j_call: TRBJ1-1
v_call: TRBV11-2
cdr3_aa: ASSLDAGLGAF

j_call: TRBJ1-4
v_call: TRBV5-1
cdr3_aa: ASSWDGSNEKLF

j_call: TRBJ1-1
v_call: TRBV9
cdr3_aa: ASSVHGDTEAF

j_call: TRBJ2-2
v_call: TRBV4-2
cdr3_aa: ASSQEGQYTGELF

j_call: TRBJ2-5
v_call: TRBV28
cdr3_aa: ASSSSGTAKETQY